A single sample is the source of the 31 T cell receptor beta chains below, sequenced in a study of blood T cell repertoires in COVID-19. Libraries were prepared by immunoSEQ multiplex PCR; TCRdb keeps only in-frame clonotypes and omits some of them. There are about 350,000 clones in the sample; roughly 89% occur only once, and about 3.9% lies in the top ten. The specimen sequenced was peripheral blood. All receptors derive from an older woman with COVID-19, enrolled during active disease.

This clone was recorded once. The chain uses TRBV16 and TRBJ1-5, with D uncertain. Germline assignment: CDR1 KGHSY and CDR2 FQNENV. Trimming cost V 2 bases and J 5 bases, with 7 bases left between them. The CDR3 totals 13 residues. The CDR3 nucleotides read TGTGCCAGCAGCCAACAGCGGGATCAGCCCCAGCATTTT. Translation: CASSQQRDQPQHF.

The rearrangement uses TRBV9 and TRBJ1-6, with TRBD1 matching over 9 bases. In germline, CDR1 is SGDLS, CDR2 YYNGEE. Losses at the gene ends were 0 bases for V and 9 bases for J; bases not matched to a gene: 4. The CDR3 consists of 15 residues. As DNA, the CDR3 is TGTGCCAGCAGCGTAGCCGGGACAGGGAGTTCACCCCTCCACTTT. Encoded protein: CASSVAGTGSSPLHF.

This clone was found once. The chain recombines TRBV2 with TRBJ1-2; tentative D call: TRBD1 (5 bases). Per the germline V gene, CDR1 is SNHLY and CDR2 is FYNNEI. With 8 bases removed from V and 8 bases from J, the gap between germline ends came to 15 bases. The CDR3 extends over 12 amino acids. CDR3 in DNA: TGTGCCAGCCGCAGGGTGAGCGGGGGCTACACCTTC. The encoded protein is CASRRVSGGYTF.

This CDR3 is CASSSLQKAFF. CDR3 DNA: TGTGCCAGCAGCTCTCTACAGAAAGCTTTCTTT. The J gene is TRBJ1-1, the V gene TRBV7-3; D is unresolved. The CDR3 is 11 amino acids. Trimming shortened V by 4 bases and J by 9 bases, and 9 bases separated the two germline ends. Germline V gives CDR1 SGHTA, CDR2 FQGTGA.

Here the CDR3 DNA reads TGCGCCAGCAGCTTGGAACAGTTACTCAATGAGCAGTTCTTC. Amino acids: CASSLEQLLNEQFF. The rearrangement uses TRBV5-1 and TRBJ2-1, with D unresolved. The CDR3 has 14 residues. V lost 0 bases and J lost 6, with 10 bases in between. Germline loops: CDR1 SGHRS, CDR2 YFSETQ.

The chain joins TRBV6-5 to TRBJ1-2, with a weak D call TRBD1 (6 bases). The germline CDR1 and CDR2 sequences are MNHEY and SVGAGI. The V end was cut by 4 bases, the J end by 4 bases, with 16 bases between. The CDR3 runs to 15 residues. CDR3 protein: CASSLDSLSGYGYTF. The CDR3, as DNA: TGTGCCAGCAGTTTGGACAGCCTCAGCGGCTATGGCTACACCTTC.

As regards this clone: An end of the junction differs from the germline gene, which may be a read error. The rearrangement links TRBV7-7 to TRBJ2-5; D is perhaps TRBD2 (6 bases). The CDR3 contains 15 residues. Germline CDR1 SSHAT, CDR2 FNYEAQ (reference sequence). The CDR3 nucleotides are TGTGCTAGCAGCGACACGAGACGGGGGACAGAGACCCAGTACTTC. It translates to CASSDTRRGTETQYF.

This clone was counted a single time. The CDR3 sequence is CASSTPHRVDTGELFF. In DNA form, the CDR3 reads TGTGCCAGCAGTACCCCACACAGGGTGGACACCGGGGAGCTGTTTTTT. V gene TRBV27 combines with J gene TRBJ2-2; maybe TRBD1 (6 bases). The length of the CDR3 is 16 residues. Trimming took off 5 bases at V and 3 bases at J, with 16 bases between the two ends. CDR1 and CDR2 (germline): MNHEY, SMNVEV (reference sequence).

The chain links TRBV7-2 to TRBJ2-1; 9 bases align to TRBD1. From germline, CDR1 is SGHTA and CDR2 FQGNSA. V lost 9 bases, J lost 6 bases, and 6 bases stayed unmatched. The length of the CDR3 is 13 residues. Written as DNA, the CDR3 is TGTGCCAGTCGGGGACAGGGAATCAATGAGCAGTTCTTC. Translated: CASRGQGINEQFF.

The V gene is TRBV27, the J gene TRBJ2-5; D call uncertain. The germline V and J ends were trimmed by 5 bases and 3 bases, with 13 bases remaining between them. The CDR3 covers 14 residues. Per the germline V gene, CDR1 is MNHEY and CDR2 is SMNVEV (reference sequence). This CDR3 reads CASSAKGGKETQYF. The DNA of the CDR3 is TGTGCCAGCAGTGCGAAAGGCGGTAAAGAGACCCAGTACTTC.

This sequence joins TRBV5-1 and TRBJ2-3; 9 bases map to TRBD2. The CDR3 is 15 residues long. Germline assignment: CDR1 SGHRS and CDR2 YFSETQ. Germline trimming cut 1 base from V and 8 bases from J; bases unmatched to any gene: 8. As DNA, the CDR3 is TGCGCCAGCAGCTTGACCCAGACTAGCGGCGGTACGCAGTATTTT. This codes for CASSLTQTSGGTQYF.

V usage is TRBV9 and J usage is TRBJ2-5; TRBD2 is a possible D gene (6 bases). The germline gives CDR1 SGDLS, CDR2 YYNGEE. CDR3 length: 17 amino acids. Trimming took off 4 bases at V and 3 bases at J, with 22 bases between the two ends. For the CDR3, the DNA is TGTGCCAGCAGCTCTCCGGGGGTCGGACCGAAGAAAGAGACCCAGTACTTC. It codes for CASSSPGVGPKKETQYF.

V and J are TRBV6-5 and TRBJ2-2, with D possibly being TRBD1 (5 bases). Germline CDR1 and CDR2: MNHEY and SVGAGI. Between the trimmed V and J ends, which lost 6 bases and 0 bases, there was a span of 8 bases. The CDR3 is 14 residues long. The CDR3: CASRRTTNTGELFF. The CDR3 region has the DNA TGTGCCAGCAGGCGGACAACGAACACCGGGGAGCTGTTTTTT.

This chain joins TRBV4-2 and TRBJ1-5; 7 nucleotides match TRBD1. Germline V lookup: CDR1 LGHNA, CDR2 YNFKEQ. V lost 2 bases, J lost 4 bases, and 5 bases stayed unmatched. This CDR3 has 15 residues. The CDR3: CASSQFPGQNQPQHF. For the CDR3, the DNA is TGTGCCAGCAGCCAATTCCCGGGACAGAATCAGCCCCAGCATTTT.

The count of this clone is one. The chain carries TRBV27 and TRBJ2-7; 8 positions match TRBD1. Germline V gives CDR1 MNHEY, CDR2 SMNVEV (reference sequence). The length of the CDR3 is 16 residues. The ends lost 2 bases at V and 2 bases at J; junction bases unmatched: 8. CDR3 region: CASSLTSGTGTYEQYF. CDR3 DNA: TGTGCCAGCAGTTTAACCTCCGGGACAGGCACCTACGAGCAGTACTTC.

The chain links TRBV7-2 to TRBJ1-1; a possible D gene is TRBD1 (5 bases). The CDR3 consists of 17 residues. Per the germline V gene, CDR1 is SGHTA and CDR2 is FQGNSA. V lost 0 bases, J lost 7 bases, and 21 bases lay in between. The DNA for the CDR3 is TGTGCCAGCAGCTTAGCTTCGACGGCCTCCGGGGGAAGTGAAGCTTTCTTT. This encodes CASSLASTASGGSEAFF.

The chain recombines TRBV7-2 with TRBJ1-2; possible D gene TRBD1, 6 bases. The germline V gene has CDR1 SGHTA and CDR2 FQGNSA. This CDR3 region has 18 residues. With 1 base removed from V and 0 bases from J, the gap between germline ends came to 18 bases. CDR3 in amino acids: CASSLEGVGRKTNYGYTF. The CDR3 DNA reads as TGTGCCAGCAGCTTAGAGGGGGTGGGCAGAAAGACTAACTATGGCTACACCTTC.

The chain has TRBV15 and TRBJ2-7, with D possibly being TRBD1 (6 bases). The CDR3 sequence is 15 residues long. From germline, CDR1 is LNHNV and CDR2 YYDKDF (reference sequence). Trimming removed 5 bases from V and 3 bases from J, with 17 bases in between. The CDR3 nucleotides read TGTGCCACCAGCCAAACAGGACAGAGAATCTACGAGCAGTACTTC. The encoded protein is CATSQTGQRIYEQYF.

In DNA, the CDR3 is TGTGCCAGCAGCGTAGCGGTTGAGCAGTTCTTC. It translates to CASSVAVEQFF. The chain uses TRBV9 and TRBJ2-1; D unclear. Per germline, CDR1 SGDLS and CDR2 YYNGEE. V lost 0 bases and J lost 9, with 4 bases in between. CDR3 size: 11 residues.

V and J are TRBV5-1 and TRBJ1-5; 7 nucleotides match TRBD1. This CDR3 contains 15 residues. Germline V lookup: CDR1 SGHRS, CDR2 YFSETQ. J was trimmed by 0 bases and V by 2 bases; bases with no gene match: 2. The CDR3 protein is CASSLQGNSNQPQHF. The CDR3 coding sequence is TGCGCCAGCAGCTTACAGGGGAATAGCAATCAGCCCCAGCATTTT.

The V and J genes are TRBV7-2 and TRBJ2-2; possible D gene TRBD2, 6 bases. The CDR3 loop spans 14 amino acids. Trimming pared 6 bases from V and 7 bases from J, leaving 15 bases between. From germline, CDR1 is SGHTA and CDR2 FQGNSA. CDR3 DNA sequence: TGTGCCAGCAGGTCCGGGGGAAGTCACGGGGAGCTGTTTTTT. Its translation is CASRSGGSHGELFF.

A few counts support this clone. The sample carries other DNA sequences with the same CDR3. V and J are TRBV7-8 and TRBJ1-3, with no clear D. V shed 0 bases and J shed 5 bases, with 8 bases lying between them. The CDR3 totals 14 residues. Germline lookup yields CDR1 SGHVS and CDR2 FQNEAQ. CDR3 sequence: CASSLAENRNTIYF. CDR3 DNA sequence: TGTGCCAGCAGCTTAGCAGAGAACCGAAACACCATATATTTT.

The chain is built from TRBV2 and TRBJ1-4; 8 bases line up with TRBD1. V was pared by 6 bases and J by 4 bases, with 13 bases of the junction left unmatched. Germline V gives CDR1 SNHLY, CDR2 FYNNEI. The CDR3 has 17 amino acids. DNA for the CDR3: TGTGCCAGCAGGGCGTCCCAGGGGGCAATGGGTAATGAAAAACTGTTTTTT. It encodes CASRASQGAMGNEKLFF.

The rearrangement links TRBV25-1 to TRBJ2-5, with TRBD1 matching 11 bases. This CDR3 is 15 amino acids long. V dropped 5 bases and J dropped 5; count of bases not matched to a gene: 7. CDR1 and CDR2 from the germline V gene are MGHDK and SYGVNS. In DNA, the CDR3 is TGTGCCAGCAGTTCTAGGACAGGGGGCGCCGAGACCCAGTACTTC. Translation gives CASSSRTGGAETQYF.

This clone appeared a few times. J is TRBJ1-3 and V is TRBV29-1, with D perhaps matching TRBD1 (5 bases). CDR1 and CDR2 from the germline V gene are SQVTM and ANQGSEA. V was cut by 6 bases and J by 0 bases, with 12 bases left in between. This CDR3 is built from 14 residues. CDR3 nucleotide sequence: TGCAGCGTAGACGTGCAGGGCTCTGGAAACACCATATATTTT. It codes for CSVDVQGSGNTIYF.

This chain links TRBV25-1 with TRBJ2-1; TRBD2 agrees at 13 bases. This CDR3 spans 17 amino acids. J lost 3 bases, V lost 8 bases, and 10 bases had no gene match. CDR1 is MGHDK and CDR2 is SYGVNS in the germline V gene. In nucleotides, the CDR3 is TGTGCCAGCTTGACTAGCGGGGGGACCGATAGCTACAATGAGCAGTTCTTC. This gives the protein CASLTSGGTDSYNEQFF.

The chain recombines TRBV5-6 with TRBJ2-7, with a tentative D call TRBD1 (6 bases). Trimming took 3 bases from V and 6 from J, leaving 16 bases between them. This CDR3 has 14 amino acids. The germline V gene has CDR1 SGHDT and CDR2 YYEEEE. The CDR3 loop reads CASSSWGQSIEQYF. The DNA for the CDR3 is TGTGCCAGCAGCTCCTGGGGACAATCGATCGAGCAGTACTTC.

V gene TRBV18 combines with J gene TRBJ1-3, with D perhaps TRBD1 (6 bases). The V end lost 4 bases, the J end lost 2 bases, and 12 bases lay between the germline ends. Looked up from germline, CDR1 is KGHSH and CDR2 is LQKENI. The CDR3 spans 15 residues. DNA for the CDR3: TGTGCCAGCTCACGGGGCCCAGGGGCTGGAAACACCATATATTTT. It codes for CASSRGPGAGNTIYF.

The chain joins TRBV6-5 to TRBJ1-6, with TRBD1 matching over 8 bases. The CDR3 sequence is 14 residues long. With 5 bases clipped from V and 5 bases from J, the junction kept 2 bases outside the gene matches. Germline-derived CDR1 and CDR2 are MNHEY and SVGAGI. In DNA form, the CDR3 reads TGTGCCAGCAGTCGGGACAGGAATAATTCACCCCTCCACTTT. It is translated as CASSRDRNNSPLHF.

This chain uses TRBV19 with TRBJ1-5; possibly TRBD1 for D (5 bases). Germline V lookup: CDR1 LNHDA, CDR2 SQIVND (reference sequence). The CDR3 spans 14 residues. Trimming removed 5 bases from V and 4 bases from J, with 12 bases in between. In DNA form, the CDR3 reads TGTGCCAGTAGTCCACGACAGTGGAATCAGCCCCAGCATTTT. The encoded protein is CASSPRQWNQPQHF.

The chain uses TRBV10-3 and TRBJ2-7, with TRBD2 matching 9 bases. CDR1 is ENHRY, CDR2 SYGVKD, per germline. V lost 6 bases and J lost 5; bases outside the gene matches: 5. The CDR3 is 13 amino acids. In nucleotides, the CDR3 is TGTGCCATCAGGGAAGCGGGGGGAAACGAGCAGTACTTC. Protein sequence: CAIREAGGNEQYF.